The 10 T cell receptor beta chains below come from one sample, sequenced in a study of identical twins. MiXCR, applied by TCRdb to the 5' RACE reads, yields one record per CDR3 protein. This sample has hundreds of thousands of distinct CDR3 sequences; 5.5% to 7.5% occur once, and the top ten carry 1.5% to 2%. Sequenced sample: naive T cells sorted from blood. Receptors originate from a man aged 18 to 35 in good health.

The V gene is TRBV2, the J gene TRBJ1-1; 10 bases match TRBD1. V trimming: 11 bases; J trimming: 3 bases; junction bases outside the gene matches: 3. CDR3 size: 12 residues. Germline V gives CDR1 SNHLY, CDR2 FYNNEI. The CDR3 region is CAAGQGYTEAFF. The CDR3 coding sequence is TGTGCCGCGGGACAGGGGTACACTGAAGCTTTCTTT.

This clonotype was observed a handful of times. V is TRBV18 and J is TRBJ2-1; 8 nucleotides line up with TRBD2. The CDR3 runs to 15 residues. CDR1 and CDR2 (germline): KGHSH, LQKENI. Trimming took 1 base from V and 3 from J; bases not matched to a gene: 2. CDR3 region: CASSPLAGNYNEQFF. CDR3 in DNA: TGTGCCAGCTCACCACTAGCGGGAAACTACAATGAGCAGTTCTTC.

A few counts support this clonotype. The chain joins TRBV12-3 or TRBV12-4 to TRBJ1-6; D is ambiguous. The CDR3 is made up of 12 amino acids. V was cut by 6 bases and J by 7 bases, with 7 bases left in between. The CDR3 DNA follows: TGTGCCAGCAGGCCTGGGAATTCACCCCTCCACTTT. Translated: CASRPGNSPLHF.

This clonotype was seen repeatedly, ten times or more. In DNA form, the CDR3 reads TGTGCCAGCAGCCGAGGAGGGGGCACTGAAGCTTTCTTT. This codes for CASSRGGGTEAFF. The rearrangement links TRBV11-2 to TRBJ1-1; D is possibly TRBD1 (6 bases). V was clipped by 5 bases and J by 4 bases, with 11 bases between them. Germline assignment: CDR1 SGHAT and CDR2 FQNNGV. The CDR3 runs 13 residues.

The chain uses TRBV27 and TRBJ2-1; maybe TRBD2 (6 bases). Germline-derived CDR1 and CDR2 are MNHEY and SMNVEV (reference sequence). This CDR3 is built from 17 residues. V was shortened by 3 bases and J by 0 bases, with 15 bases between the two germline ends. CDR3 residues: CASSFMAGLSSYNEQFF. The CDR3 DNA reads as TGTGCCAGCAGTTTTATGGCGGGACTCAGCTCCTACAATGAGCAGTTCTTC.

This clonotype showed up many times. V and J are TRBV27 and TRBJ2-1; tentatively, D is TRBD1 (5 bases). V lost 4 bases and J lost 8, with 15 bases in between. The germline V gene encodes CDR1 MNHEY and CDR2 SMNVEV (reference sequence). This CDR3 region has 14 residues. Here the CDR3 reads CASSWQGPLDEQFF. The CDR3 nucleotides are TGTGCCAGCAGTTGGCAGGGCCCGTTAGATGAGCAGTTCTTC.

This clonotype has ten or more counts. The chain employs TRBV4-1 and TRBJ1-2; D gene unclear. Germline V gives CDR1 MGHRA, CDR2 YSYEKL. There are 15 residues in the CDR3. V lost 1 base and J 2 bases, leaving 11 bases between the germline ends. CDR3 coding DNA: TGCGCCAGCAGCCAAGCTAGCGGCAACAACTATGGCTACACCTTC. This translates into CASSQASGNNYGYTF.

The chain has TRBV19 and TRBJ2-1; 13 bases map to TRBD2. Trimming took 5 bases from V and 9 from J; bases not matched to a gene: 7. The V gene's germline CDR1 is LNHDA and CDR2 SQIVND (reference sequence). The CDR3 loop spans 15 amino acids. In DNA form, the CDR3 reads TGTGCCAGTAGTTTGCGGACTAGCGGGAGTGGTGAGCAGTTCTTC. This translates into CASSLRTSGSGEQFF.

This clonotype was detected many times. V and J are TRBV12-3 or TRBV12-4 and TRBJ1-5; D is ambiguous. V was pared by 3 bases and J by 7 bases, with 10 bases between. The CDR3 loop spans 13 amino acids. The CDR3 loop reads CASSFAAGQPQHF. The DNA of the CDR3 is TGTGCCAGCAGTTTTGCGGCCGGACAGCCCCAGCATTTT.

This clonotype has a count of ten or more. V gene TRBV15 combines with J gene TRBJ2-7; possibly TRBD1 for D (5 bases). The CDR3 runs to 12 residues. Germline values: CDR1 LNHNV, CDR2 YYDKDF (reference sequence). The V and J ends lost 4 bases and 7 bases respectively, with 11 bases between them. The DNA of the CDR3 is TGTGCCACCAGCACAACCCGGACAGAGCAGTACTTC. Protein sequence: CATSTTRTEQYF.